The source of this TCR beta chain is a study of control samples from healthy donors and cancer patients. This table comes from immunoSEQ multiplex PCR, and its TCRdb copy is limited to in-frame clones, with some not included. Of 70,000 to 100,000 clones listed, approximately 91% are singletons. The sequence was collected from a woman in her fifties or sixties in good health. Source material: blood.

The CDR3 nucleotides are TGTGCCAGCAGCTTGACGGAAAACTATGGCTACACCTTC. Translating gives CASSLTENYGYTF. The V call is TRBV5-4, the J call TRBJ1-2; D remains ambiguous. V lost 1 base and J lost 2, with 6 bases in between. This CDR3 region has 13 residues. Germline lookup yields CDR1 SGHNT and CDR2 YYREEE (reference sequence).